This is a list of T cell receptor beta chains from one sample in a study of low-dose radiotherapy and immunotherapy resistance in tumors. Using its own MiXCR run on the reads, TCRdb lists one record per CDR3 protein. The sample shows tens of thousands of distinct CDR3 sequences, less than 30% of them seen only once. The sequencing here drew on PBMCs, taken after low-dose radiotherapy plus immunotherapy. These receptors were taken from a male donor with prostate cancer. Each CDR3 is given with its conserved first and last residue. A D gene is named only where the DNA matches it firmly. The size field is filled for only some rows; it gives once, few, many or a size class.

d_gene,j_gene,len,v_gene,abundance,CDR3nt,CDR3aa
.,TRBJ2-5,15,TRBV5-5,medium-sized,TGTGCCAGCAGCTTGGCCGAAGGCAAGCGCGAGACCCAGTACTTC,CASSLAEGKRETQYF
.,TRBJ2-1,11,TRBV20-1,few,TGCAGTGCTAGATCCGGGGTTCGGGAGTTCTTC,CSARSGVREFF
.,TRBJ2-6,16,TRBV7-9,many,TGTGCCAGCAGCCTGACGGTGAGGGCTGGGGCCAACGTCCTGACTTTC,CASSLTVRAGANVLTF
TRBD2,TRBJ2-2,17,TRBV5-1,.,TGCGCCAGCAGCTTGGCAGTCTTTCCGGGACTAGCCGGGGAGCTGTTTTTT,CASSLAVFPGLAGELFF
.,TRBJ1-5,14,TRBV5-6,many,TGTGCCAGCAGCTCCCAGGGCGGCAATCAGCCCCAGCATTTT,CASSSQGGNQPQHF
.,TRBJ2-7,12,TRBV9,.,TGTGCCAGCAGCTCTGACGGTTACGAGCAGTACTTC,CASSSDGYEQYF
TRBD1,TRBJ2-1,14,TRBV29-1,few,TGCAGCGTAGGGACAGGGGGCGCCGGTCTTGAGCAGTTCTTC,CSVGTGGAGLEQFF
.,TRBJ2-7,13,TRBV4-1,many,TGCGCCAGCAGCCTCGGACAGCTCTACGAGCAGTACTTC,CASSLGQLYEQYF
TRBD1,TRBJ1-5,15,TRBV27,many,TGTGCCAGCAGTTCGCAGGACAGGGATTATCAGCCCCAGCATTTT,CASSSQDRDYQPQHF
TRBD1,TRBJ2-2,16,TRBV4-1,many,TGCGCCAGCAGCCACGAGGGACAGGGGCCGACCGGGGAGCTGTTTTTT,CASSHEGQGPTGELFF
.,TRBJ2-6,15,TRBV18,many,TGTGCCAGCTCACCGCAAAGCTCTGGGGCCAACGTCCTGACTTTC,CASSPQSSGANVLTF
.,TRBJ2-5,14,TRBV2,.,TGTGCCAGCAGTCCTGGAAAGGCACAAGAGACCCAGTACTTC,CASSPGKAQETQYF
.,TRBJ2-1,14,TRBV11-3,many,TGTGCCAGCAGCTTATTGGGTAGCTCAGGTGAGCAGTTCTTC,CASSLLGSSGEQFF
TRBD1,TRBJ1-3,16,TRBV25-1,medium-sized,TGTGCCAGCAGTGAGAAGACAGGGGGCAGCGAAAACACCATATATTTT,CASSEKTGGSENTIYF
TRBD1,TRBJ1-1,15,TRBV6-6,few,TGTGCCAGCAGTGCACGGGACAGTTTGAACACTGAAGCTTTCTTT,CASSARDSLNTEAFF
TRBD2,TRBJ2-1,16,TRBV28,many,TGTGCCAGCAGTGTTCGAAGCGGGAGCTCCTACAATGAGCAGTTCTTC,CASSVRSGSSYNEQFF
TRBD1,TRBJ2-3,15,TRBV2,many,TGTGCCAGCCTCCGGGACAGTCTACTAACAGATACGCAGTATTTT,CASLRDSLLTDTQYF
TRBD1,TRBJ1-3,16,TRBV4-1,few,TGCGCCAGCAGCCAGGGGACAGGGAACTCTGGAAACACCATATATTTT,CASSQGTGNSGNTIYF
TRBD2,TRBJ2-1,18,TRBV5-1,.,TGCGCCAGCAGCTTGGGAATGGAGACTAGCGGGAGGGCCGAGGAGCAGTTCTTC,CASSLGMETSGRAEEQFF
TRBD2,TRBJ2-1,14,TRBV6-1,.,TGTGCCAGCAGTGATGTTTGGACTAGCATTGAGCAGTTCTTC,CASSDVWTSIEQFF
TRBD1,TRBJ2-7,15,TRBV7-2,.,TGTGCCAGCAGCCCATTACTGACAGGGGGCCACGAGCAGTACTTC,CASSPLLTGGHEQYF
TRBD2,TRBJ2-1,15,TRBV11-2,many,TGTGCCAGCAGCTCCGACGGCGGGGGGCGCGGGGGGCAGTTCTTC,CASSSDGGGRGGQFF
.,TRBJ2-2,14,TRBV30,.,TGTGCCTGGATGAGTGACTACAACACCGGGGAGCTGTTTTTT,CAWMSDYNTGELFF
.,TRBJ2-3,14,TRBV5-1,many,TGCGCCAGCAGCTTGCAAGGGGCTGGAGATACGCAGTATTTT,CASSLQGAGDTQYF
.,TRBJ2-5,16,TRBV5-4,many,TGTGCCAGCAGCTTCTACCTCGGGGGGCCCAAAGAGACCCAGTACTTC,CASSFYLGGPKETQYF
.,TRBJ2-1,12,TRBV29-1,once,TGCAGCGTTGAGGGCCAGGGGTATGAGCAGTTCTTC,CSVEGQGYEQFF
.,TRBJ2-1,13,TRBV27,many,TGTGCCAGCAGTCTCTACTCCTACAATGAGCAGTTCTTC,CASSLYSYNEQFF
TRBD1,TRBJ2-7,14,TRBV2,medium-sized,TGTGCCAGCAGTGGCTGGACAGGGCAAGACGAGCAGTACTTC,CASSGWTGQDEQYF
TRBD2,TRBJ2-5,15,TRBV7-9,many,TGTGCCAGCAGCCCTGTCGGGGGGGCCGGGGAGACCCAGTACTTC,CASSPVGGAGETQYF
.,TRBJ2-2,16,TRBV19,few,TGTGCCAGTAGTATAGATATTGGCAGCTACACCGGGGAGCTGTTTTTT,CASSIDIGSYTGELFF
.,TRBJ2-3,15,TRBV6-6,many,TGTGCCAGCAGTTACTCGAGAGGGGCGAAAGATACGCAGTATTTT,CASSYSRGAKDTQYF
.,TRBJ2-2,15,TRBV19,.,TGTGCCAGTAGTAAGGCCAGGCCGGGCACCGGGGAGCTGTTTTTT,CASSKARPGTGELFF
TRBD1,TRBJ2-3,16,TRBV2,many,TGTGCCAGCAGCACAGACAGGGGCGCGAGCACAGATACGCAGTATTTT,CASSTDRGASTDTQYF
.,TRBJ1-4,14,TRBV14,many,TGTGCCAGCAGCAGATGGAGGGCTAATGAAAAACTGTTTTTT,CASSRWRANEKLFF
TRBD1,TRBJ2-7,15,TRBV28,.,TGTGCCAGCACCAAGCCGGGACAGGGTATCTACGAGCAGTACTTC,CASTKPGQGIYEQYF
.,TRBJ1-3,14,TRBV27,many,TGTGCCAGCAGTCCAGGGCCCAGGGGAAACACCATATATTTT,CASSPGPRGNTIYF
.,TRBJ2-2,16,TRBV5-1,many,TGCGCCAGCAGCTTGGAAGGGAGGTCGAGCACCGGGGAGCTGTTTTTT,CASSLEGRSSTGELFF
TRBD2,TRBJ2-7,13,TRBV29-1,many,TGCAGCGTCTTACTAGCGAAGTCCTACGAGCAGTACTTC,CSVLLAKSYEQYF
.,TRBJ2-1,15,TRBV7-3,many,TGTGCCAGCAGCTTAGACCGAGGGTCCTACAATGAGCAGTTCTTC,CASSLDRGSYNEQFF
.,TRBJ2-1,14,TRBV5-1,.,TGCGCCAGCAGCTCGTCCCTGGGGGTGGCTGAGCAGTTCTTC,CASSSSLGVAEQFF
.,TRBJ1-4,14,TRBV29-1,many,TGCAGCGTTGAAGTGTTGTCTGACGAAGAAAAACTGTTTTTT,CSVEVLSDEEKLFF
.,TRBJ2-3,16,TRBV4-2,many,TGTGCCAGCAGCCAAGGGGACTTAGCTAGCACAGATACGCAGTATTTT,CASSQGDLASTDTQYF
.,TRBJ2-3,13,TRBV5-1,many,TGCGCCAGCAGCTTGGGCGGAATGGATACGCAGTATTTT,CASSLGGMDTQYF
.,TRBJ1-5,14,TRBV6-4,many,TGTGCCAGCAGTGACTCGAATAGCAATCAGCCCCAGCATTTT,CASSDSNSNQPQHF
.,TRBJ2-3,13,TRBV19,many,TGTGCCAGTAGTACCCTCGGTCTAGGCGGACAGTATTTT,CASSTLGLGGQYF
.,TRBJ2-1,14,TRBV20-1,many,TGCAGTGCAACCGAAGCTCGACGGTACAATGAGCAGTTCTTC,CSATEARRYNEQFF
.,TRBJ2-7,14,TRBV5-6,many,TGTGCCAGCAGCCTCGGGGACCGAACCTACGAGCAGTACTTC,CASSLGDRTYEQYF
TRBD2,TRBJ2-1,15,TRBV12-3/TRBV12-4,.,TGTGCCAGCAGTTACCGCGGGGGAGGCATCAATGAGCAGTTCTTC,CASSYRGGGINEQFF
TRBD2,TRBJ2-2,16,TRBV28,many,TGTGCCAGCAGCCCTCCAGCGGGAGGAGACACCGGGGAGCTGTTTTTT,CASSPPAGGDTGELFF
TRBD2,TRBJ2-7,15,TRBV7-8,.,TGTGCCAGCAGCGTCCGCGCGGGGGTTTTCCACGAGCAGTACTTC,CASSVRAGVFHEQYF
.,TRBJ2-7,14,TRBV2,.,TGTGCCAGCAGTGAAGTCAGACAGGGAGGCGAGCAGTACTTC,CASSEVRQGGEQYF
.,TRBJ2-7,14,TRBV19,.,TGTGCCAGTAAAACCCAGGGGAGCTCCTACGAGCAGTACTTC,CASKTQGSSYEQYF
.,TRBJ2-7,15,TRBV28,many,TGTGCCAGCCGAACAAGAGGGCAAGGGTCCTACGAGCAGTACTTC,CASRTRGQGSYEQYF
.,TRBJ2-2,16,TRBV5-5,many,TGTGCCAGCAGCGATACCTCAGGGAAAGGGCCCGGGGAGCTGTTTTTT,CASSDTSGKGPGELFF
TRBD2,TRBJ2-4,20,TRBV28,many,TGTGCCAGCAGTCCACGGTCTAGCGGGAGAATTGGAGCGGCCAAAAACATTCAGTACTTC,CASSPRSSGRIGAAKNIQYF